Below are 26 T cell receptor beta chains sequenced from a single sample in a study of blood T cell repertoires in COVID-19. Profiling relied on immunoSEQ multiplex PCR, and the TCRdb table lists in-frame clones only, not all of them. Here the sample spans approximately 270,000 clones, over 75% being singletons. Sample: PBMCs or T cells enriched from blood (not recorded which). Receptor source: a woman in her thirties who had recovered from COVID-19.

This chain joins TRBV18 and TRBJ2-1, with 10 bases fitting TRBD1. In germline, CDR1 is KGHSH, CDR2 LQKENI. There are 16 residues in the CDR3. Trimming removed 3 bases from V and 1 base from J; junction bases left unmatched: 3. The CDR3 DNA reads as TGTGCCAGCTCACCGAGACAGGGGGCATCCTACAATGAGCAGTTCTTC. Translating gives CASSPRQGASYNEQFF. Supplemented by reference TRBV18 and TRBJ2-1, the full variable domain reads NAGVMQNPRHLVRRRGQEARLRCSPMKGHSHVYWYRQLPEEGLKFMVYLQKENIIDESGMPKERFSAEFPKEGPSILRIQQVVRGDSAAYFCASSPRQGASYNEQFFGPGTRLTVL.

In its sample, this clone was seen many times. This chain connects TRBV4-2 to TRBJ2-3, with 9 bases lining up with TRBD2. V shed 0 bases, J shed 4 bases, and the junction held 2 bases outside the gene matches. The CDR3 totals 15 residues. The germline CDR1 and CDR2 sequences are LGHNA and YNFKEQ. The CDR3 coding sequence is TGTGCCAGCAGCCAAGAGCGGGGGGGCCCAGATACGCAGTATTTT. Protein product: CASSQERGGPDTQYF.

The chain recombines TRBV2 with TRBJ1-5, with D possibly TRBD1 on 6 matching bases. Germline assignment: CDR1 SNHLY and CDR2 FYNNEI. Trimming cost V 4 bases and J 1 base, with 11 bases left between them. The CDR3 is 15 residues long. The CDR3 DNA reads as TGTGCCAGCAGTGTTGAGGGGGTAAGCAATCAGCCCCAGCATTTT. Protein sequence: CASSVEGVSNQPQHF.

The chain employs TRBV27 and TRBJ2-3; possibly TRBD2 for D (5 bases). Trimming removed 6 bases from V and 1 base from J, with 11 bases in between. The germline V gene encodes CDR1 MNHEY and CDR2 SMNVEV (reference sequence). This CDR3 contains 14 residues. CDR3 sequence: CASRRALGTDTQYF. CDR3 nucleotide sequence: TGTGCCAGCAGGAGGGCCCTGGGCACAGATACGCAGTATTTT.

Only a few counts were recorded for this clone. J is TRBJ2-5 and V is TRBV5-1, with TRBD2 as a possible D gene (7 bases). This CDR3 has 17 residues. V lost 4 bases to trimming and J lost 1 base, with 20 bases between them. Germline V lookup: CDR1 SGHRS, CDR2 YFSETQ. The CDR3 DNA reads as TGCGCCAGCAGCCCGGCGGGGGCTAGCGGCGCCCAAGAGACCCAGTACTTC. Translation gives CASSPAGASGAQETQYF.

This chain links TRBV5-1 with TRBJ2-1; no reliable D call. CDR1 is SGHRS and CDR2 is YFSETQ in the germline V gene. Deletions cut 0 bases from V and 10 bases from J, with 8 bases between. CDR3 size: 12 residues. CDR3 amino acids: CASSLASAEQFF. CDR3 in DNA: TGCGCCAGCAGCTTGGCGAGCGCGGAGCAGTTCTTC.

V and J are TRBV5-1 and TRBJ2-3; 9 nucleotides match TRBD2. Germline V gene data show CDR1 as SGHRS and CDR2 as YFSETQ. This CDR3 region has 16 residues. Trimming at V came to 1 base and at J to 3 bases, leaving 6 bases not matched to a gene. The CDR3 loop reads CASSLQGTSRTDTQYF. The CDR3, as DNA: TGCGCCAGCAGCTTGCAGGGGACTAGCCGGACAGATACGCAGTATTTT.

The chain couples TRBV6-5 to TRBJ1-2; possibly TRBD1 for D (6 bases). Germline V gene data show CDR1 as MNHEY and CDR2 as SVGAGI. The CDR3 covers 16 residues. Trimming took 0 bases from V and 3 from J, leaving 14 bases between them. The CDR3 spells CASSYSLRGSYYGYTF. The DNA of the CDR3 is TGTGCCAGCAGTTACTCACTAAGGGGGTCCTACTATGGCTACACCTTC.

V and J are TRBV19 and TRBJ1-2, with 9 positions matching TRBD1. Germline loops: CDR1 LNHDA, CDR2 SQIVND (reference sequence). The junction had 20 bases not matched to a gene; V was cut back by 7 bases and J by 8 bases. This CDR3 region has 17 residues. DNA of the CDR3: TGTGCCAGTACCATCCTTTTCGGGACAGGGAGGTCGGCAGGCTACACCTTC. It specifies CASTILFGTGRSAGYTF. Complete variable domain (other parts from reference TRBV19 and TRBJ1-2): DGGITQSPKYLFRKEGQNVTLSCEQNLNHDAMYWYRQDPGQGLRLIYYSQIVNDFQKGDIAEGYSVSREKKESFPLTVTSAQKNPTAFYLCASTILFGTGRSAGYTFGSGTRLTVV.

The CDR3 protein is CASSPDRGRRYGYTF. The DNA for the CDR3 is TGTGCCAGCTCTCCGGACAGGGGGCGCCGGTATGGCTACACCTTC. This sequence joins TRBV18 and TRBJ1-2, with 11 positions matching TRBD1. The length of the CDR3 is 15 residues. After removal of 6 bases from V and 5 bases from J, the junction contained 8 bases not matched to a gene. Germline V gives CDR1 KGHSH, CDR2 LQKENI.

The CDR3, as DNA: TGTGCCAGCAGTGGATTGATTGGACTAGCGGGAGGAGATACGCAGTATTTT. Residues: CASSGLIGLAGGDTQYF. The rearrangement joins TRBV27 to TRBJ2-3; 14 bases fit TRBD2. The length of the CDR3 is 17 residues. The ends lost 5 bases at V and 5 bases at J; junction bases unmatched: 9. In germline, CDR1 is MNHEY, CDR2 SMNVEV (reference sequence).

The chain is built from TRBV5-1 and TRBJ2-5; D gene ambiguous. There are 13 residues in the CDR3. CDR1 is SGHRS, CDR2 YFSETQ, per germline. The V and J ends lost 0 bases and 1 base respectively, with 4 bases between them. CDR3 nucleotide sequence: TGCGCCAGCAGCTTGGGCAGCCAAGAGACCCAGTACTTC. Amino acid sequence: CASSLGSQETQYF.

The chain employs TRBV14 and TRBJ2-7; 7 bases line up with TRBD2. The CDR3 has 18 amino acids. Germline CDR1 is SGHDN and CDR2 is FVKESK. J gave up 3 bases and V 4 bases, and 18 bases lay outside the gene matches. The CDR3 DNA follows: TGTGCCAGCAGCCGTGGACTAGGGTTAAAGCTTAGGGACTACGAGCAGTACTTC. Amino acid sequence: CASSRGLGLKLRDYEQYF.

The chain employs TRBV30 and TRBJ2-6, with a tentative D call TRBD1 (5 bases). Deletions cut 1 base from V and 0 bases from J, with 19 bases between. Germline-derived CDR1 and CDR2 are GTSNPN and SVGIG (reference sequence). This CDR3 region has 19 residues. For the CDR3, the DNA is TGTGCCTGGAGTGGAGAGAGACAGTCTACCACCTCTGGGGCCAACGTCCTGACTTTC. The encoded protein is CAWSGERQSTTSGANVLTF.

This clone showed up just once. This sequence joins TRBV18 and TRBJ2-2, with 7 bases fitting TRBD1. The germline V gene has CDR1 KGHSH and CDR2 LQKENI. The CDR3 is 16 residues long. V lost 5 bases, J lost 1 base, and 7 bases stayed unmatched. The CDR3 sequence: CASSLRTGENTGELFF. In nucleotides, the CDR3 is TGTGCCAGCTCATTAAGGACAGGAGAGAACACCGGGGAGCTGTTTTTT.

The chain recombines TRBV3-1 (or the pseudogene TRBV3-2) with TRBJ1-2; D might be TRBD1 (6 bases). CDR3 length: 14 amino acids. Trimming took 2 bases from V and 7 from J, leaving 14 bases between them. Germline assignment: CDR1 LGHDT and CDR2 YNNKEL (reference sequence). The CDR3 loop reads CASSQTQGWSGYTF. In DNA form, the CDR3 reads TGTGCCAGCAGCCAAACACAGGGCTGGAGTGGCTACACCTTC.

The chain has TRBV5-1 and TRBJ1-2; unclear D gene. V was shortened by 0 bases and J by 2 bases, with 11 bases between the two germline ends. Germline V gene data show CDR1 as SGHRS and CDR2 as YFSETQ. The length of the CDR3 is 15 residues. In DNA form, the CDR3 reads TGCGCCAGCAGCTTGGCCGTCAGGTCGAACTATGGCTACACCTTC. Protein sequence: CASSLAVRSNYGYTF.

The chain employs TRBV4-2 and TRBJ2-7; D unclear. The CDR3 is 14 amino acids. CDR1 and CDR2 from the germline V gene are LGHNA and YNFKEQ. Trimming cost V 2 bases and J 2 bases, with 10 bases left between them. The CDR3 is CASSQRRGTYEQYF. CDR3 DNA: TGTGCCAGCAGCCAAAGGAGAGGCACCTACGAGCAGTACTTC.

V is TRBV2 and J is TRBJ2-1; D is unresolved. The CDR3 covers 12 residues. Trimming pared 9 bases from V and 5 bases from J, leaving 11 bases between. CDR1 SNHLY and CDR2 FYNNEI come from the germline V gene. The CDR3 protein is CASGRVHNEQFF. For the CDR3, the DNA is TGTGCCAGTGGTCGGGTACACAATGAGCAGTTCTTC.

The V call is TRBV3-1 (or the pseudogene TRBV3-2), the J call TRBJ2-3, with 7 positions matching TRBD1. CDR3 length: 14 amino acids. Germline V gives CDR1 LGHDT, CDR2 YNNKEL (reference sequence). V lost 1 base, J lost 6 bases, and 4 bases stayed unmatched. The CDR3: CASSQARGIDTQYF. Written as DNA, the CDR3 is TGTGCCAGCAGCCAAGCCAGGGGGATTGATACGCAGTATTTT.

The chain combines TRBV5-1 with TRBJ2-3; 10 bases match TRBD2. The CDR3 totals 17 residues. Germline CDR1 is SGHRS and CDR2 is YFSETQ. V shed 5 bases and J 0 bases; nucleotides not matched to a gene: 9. The CDR3, as DNA: TGCGCCAGCAGGAGCGGGGGGGCCGTTCAAAGCACAGATACGCAGTATTTT. Its protein is CASRSGGAVQSTDTQYF.

The chain is built from TRBV7-2 and TRBJ2-1; possibly TRBD2 for D (6 bases). CDR3 size: 17 residues. Trimming pared 0 bases from V and 4 bases from J, leaving 16 bases between. Per germline, CDR1 SGHTA and CDR2 FQGNSA. The CDR3 sequence: CASSLAAAGTSYNEQFF. CDR3 DNA: TGTGCCAGCAGCTTAGCGGCAGCCGGGACTTCTTACAATGAGCAGTTCTTC.

V gene TRBV28 combines with J gene TRBJ1-2; weak D call: TRBD1 (5 bases). The CDR3 spans 14 residues. V shed 3 bases and J shed 8 bases, with 16 bases lying between them. Per germline, CDR1 MDHEN and CDR2 SYDVKM. The CDR3 sequence is CASSFSSGREGYTF. Here the CDR3 DNA reads TGTGCCAGCAGTTTCTCCTCGGGCAGGGAAGGCTACACCTTC.

The chain combines TRBV5-1 with TRBJ1-3, with no clear D. This CDR3 spans 13 amino acids. Looked up from germline, CDR1 is SGHRS and CDR2 is YFSETQ. V was trimmed by 0 bases and J by 4 bases, leaving 5 bases between them. CDR3: CASSLERGNTIYF. CDR3 nucleotides: TGCGCCAGCAGCTTGGAGAGGGGAAACACCATATATTTT.

The V and J genes are TRBV11-2 and TRBJ2-1; D is perhaps TRBD2 (6 bases). V lost 1 base to trimming and J lost 10 bases, with 11 bases between them. Germline V gives CDR1 SGHAT, CDR2 FQNNGV. This CDR3 contains 13 residues. The CDR3 DNA reads TGTGCCAGCAGCTTAGGGCGGGCGGGGGAGCAGTTCTTC. Its translation: CASSLGRAGEQFF.

V is TRBV4-1 and J is TRBJ2-2, with D unresolved. CDR3 length: 13 amino acids. V was shortened by 6 bases and J by 7 bases, with 12 bases between the two germline ends. CDR1 is MGHRA, CDR2 YSYEKL, per germline. CDR3 coding DNA: TGCGCCAGCAGTCTCACAGCTGGCGGGGAGCTGTTTTTT. Its translation: CASSLTAGGELFF.